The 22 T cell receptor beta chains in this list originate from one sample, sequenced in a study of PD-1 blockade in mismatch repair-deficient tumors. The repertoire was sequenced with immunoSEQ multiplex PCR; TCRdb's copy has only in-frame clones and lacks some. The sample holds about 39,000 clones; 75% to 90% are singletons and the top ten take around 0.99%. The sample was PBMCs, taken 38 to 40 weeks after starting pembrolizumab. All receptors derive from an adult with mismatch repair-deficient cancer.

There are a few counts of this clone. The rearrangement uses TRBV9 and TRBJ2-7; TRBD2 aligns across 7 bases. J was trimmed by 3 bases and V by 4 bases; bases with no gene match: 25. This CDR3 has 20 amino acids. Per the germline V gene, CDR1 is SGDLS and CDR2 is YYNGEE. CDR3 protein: CASSPSRGIWGGDTGYEQYF. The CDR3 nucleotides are TGTGCCAGCAGCCCTAGTAGAGGGATTTGGGGGGGAGATACGGGCTACGAGCAGTACTTC.

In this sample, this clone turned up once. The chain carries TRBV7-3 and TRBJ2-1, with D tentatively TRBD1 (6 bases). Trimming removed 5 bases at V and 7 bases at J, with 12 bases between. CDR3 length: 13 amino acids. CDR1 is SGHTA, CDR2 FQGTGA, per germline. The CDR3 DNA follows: TGTGCCAGCAGCCGGGACAATGAAAATGAGCAGTTCTTC. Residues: CASSRDNENEQFF.

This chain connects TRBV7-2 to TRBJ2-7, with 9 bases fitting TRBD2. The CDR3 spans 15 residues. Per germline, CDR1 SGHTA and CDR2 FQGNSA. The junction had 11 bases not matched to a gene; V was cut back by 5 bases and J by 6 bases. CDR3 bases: TGTGCCAGCAGCCAGGCGAGGACTAGCGTTCTCGAGCAGTACTTC. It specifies CASSQARTSVLEQYF.

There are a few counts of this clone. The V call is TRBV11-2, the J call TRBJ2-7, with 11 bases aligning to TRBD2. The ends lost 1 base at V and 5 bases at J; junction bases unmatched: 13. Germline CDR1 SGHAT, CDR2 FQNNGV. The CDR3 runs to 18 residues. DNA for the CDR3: TGTGCCAGCAGCTTAGTAATTCGGCTAGCGGGAGGCGGAAACGAGCAGTACTTC. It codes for CASSLVIRLAGGGNEQYF.

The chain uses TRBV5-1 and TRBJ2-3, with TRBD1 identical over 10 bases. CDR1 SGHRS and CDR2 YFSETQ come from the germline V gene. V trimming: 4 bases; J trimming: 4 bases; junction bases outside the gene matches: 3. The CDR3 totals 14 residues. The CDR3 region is CASSTGTGADTQYF. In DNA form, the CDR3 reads TGCGCCAGCAGCACCGGGACAGGGGCAGATACGCAGTATTTT.

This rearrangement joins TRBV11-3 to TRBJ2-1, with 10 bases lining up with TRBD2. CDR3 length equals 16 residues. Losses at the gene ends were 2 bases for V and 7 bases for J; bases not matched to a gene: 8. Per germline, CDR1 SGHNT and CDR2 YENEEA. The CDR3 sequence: CASSLIGLAGANEQFF. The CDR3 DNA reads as TGTGCCAGCAGCTTAATTGGGCTAGCGGGAGCAAATGAGCAGTTCTTC.

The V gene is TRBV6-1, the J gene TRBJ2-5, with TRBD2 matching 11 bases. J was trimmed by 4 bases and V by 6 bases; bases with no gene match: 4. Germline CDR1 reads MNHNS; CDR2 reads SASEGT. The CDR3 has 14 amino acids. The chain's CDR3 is CASRLAGAGETQYF. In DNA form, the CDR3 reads TGTGCCAGCAGACTAGCGGGAGCTGGAGAGACCCAGTACTTC.

DNA for the CDR3: TGCGCCAGCAGCTTGGCCTCAGGGGGTTTTGGCAATGAGCAGTTCTTC. Translated, it gives CASSLASGGFGNEQFF. The V gene is TRBV5-1, the J gene TRBJ2-1; TRBD1 aligns across 7 bases. CDR1 is SGHRS, CDR2 YFSETQ, per germline. The CDR3 totals 16 residues. V was clipped by 0 bases and J by 6 bases; unmatched bases: 9. The full variable domain, in which reference TRBV5-1 and TRBJ2-1 provide the parts outside the CDR3, is KAGVTQTPRYLIKTRGQQVTLSCSPISGHRSVSWYQQTPGQGLQFLFEYFSETQRNKGNFPGRFSGRQFSNSRSEMNVSTLELGDSALYLCASSLASGGFGNEQFFGPGTRLTVL.

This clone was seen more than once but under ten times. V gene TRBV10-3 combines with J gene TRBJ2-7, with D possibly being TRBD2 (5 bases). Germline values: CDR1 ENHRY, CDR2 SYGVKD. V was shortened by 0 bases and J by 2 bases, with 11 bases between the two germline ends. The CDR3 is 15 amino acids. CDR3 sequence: CAISESGPAAYEQYF. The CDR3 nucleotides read TGTGCCATCAGTGAGTCTGGCCCAGCGGCCTACGAGCAGTACTTC.

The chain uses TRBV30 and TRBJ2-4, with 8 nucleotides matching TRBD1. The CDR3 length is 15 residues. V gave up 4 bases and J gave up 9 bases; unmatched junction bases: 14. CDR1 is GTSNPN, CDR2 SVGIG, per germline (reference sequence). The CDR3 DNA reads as TGTGCCTGGATCTCAGTGGGGGACAGGAAGGGCATTCAGTACTTC. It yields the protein CAWISVGDRKGIQYF.

The CDR3 sequence: CATSRDLQGGQPQHF. The CDR3 coding sequence is TGTGCCACCAGCAGAGATCTACAGGGTGGGCAGCCCCAGCATTTT. This chain uses TRBV15 with TRBJ1-5; D perhaps matches TRBD1 (6 bases). V lost 0 bases and J lost 7, with 13 bases in between. This CDR3 comprises 15 residues. Germline assignment: CDR1 LNHNV and CDR2 YYDKDF (reference sequence).

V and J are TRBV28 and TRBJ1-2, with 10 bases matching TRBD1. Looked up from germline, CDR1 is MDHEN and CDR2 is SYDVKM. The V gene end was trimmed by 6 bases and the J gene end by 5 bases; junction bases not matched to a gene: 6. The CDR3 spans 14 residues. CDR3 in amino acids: CASRRQGAGYGYTF. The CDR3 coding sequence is TGTGCCAGCAGGAGACAGGGGGCGGGATATGGCTACACCTTC.

The CDR3 protein is CASSLFGLTSGANVLTF. CDR3 in DNA: TGTGCCAGCAGCTTATTCGGACTGACCTCTGGGGCCAACGTCCTGACTTTC. V usage is TRBV7-2 and J usage is TRBJ2-6; possible D gene TRBD2, 5 bases. The CDR3 has 17 residues. The V and J ends lost 2 bases and 0 bases respectively, with 11 bases between them. The germline V gene encodes CDR1 SGHTA and CDR2 FQGNSA.

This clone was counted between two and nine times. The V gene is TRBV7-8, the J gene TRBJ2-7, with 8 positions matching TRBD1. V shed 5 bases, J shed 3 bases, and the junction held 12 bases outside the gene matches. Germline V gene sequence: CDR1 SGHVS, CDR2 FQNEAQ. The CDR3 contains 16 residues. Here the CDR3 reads CASSAPGQESVYEQYF. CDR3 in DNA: TGTGCCAGCAGCGCCCCGGGACAGGAGTCTGTCTACGAGCAGTACTTC.

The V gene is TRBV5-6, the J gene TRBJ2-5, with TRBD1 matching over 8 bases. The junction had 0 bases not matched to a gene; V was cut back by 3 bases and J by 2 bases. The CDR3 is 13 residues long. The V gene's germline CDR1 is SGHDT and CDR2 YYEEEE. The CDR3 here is CASSWTGQETQYF. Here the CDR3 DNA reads TGTGCCAGCAGCTGGACAGGGCAAGAGACCCAGTACTTC.

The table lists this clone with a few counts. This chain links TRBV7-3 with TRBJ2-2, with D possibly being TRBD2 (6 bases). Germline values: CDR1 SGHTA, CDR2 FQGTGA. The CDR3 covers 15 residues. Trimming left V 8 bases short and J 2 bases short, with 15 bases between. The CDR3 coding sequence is TGTGCCAGCCGGGAGTCGGGATCTAACACCGGGGAGCTGTTTTTT. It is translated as CASRESGSNTGELFF.

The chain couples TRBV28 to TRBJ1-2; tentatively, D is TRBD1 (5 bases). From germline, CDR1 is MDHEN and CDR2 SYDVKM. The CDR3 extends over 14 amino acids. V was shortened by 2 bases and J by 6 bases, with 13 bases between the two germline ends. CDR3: CASSLKTVVDGYTF. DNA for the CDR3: TGTGCCAGCAGTTTAAAGACAGTAGTCGATGGCTACACCTTC.

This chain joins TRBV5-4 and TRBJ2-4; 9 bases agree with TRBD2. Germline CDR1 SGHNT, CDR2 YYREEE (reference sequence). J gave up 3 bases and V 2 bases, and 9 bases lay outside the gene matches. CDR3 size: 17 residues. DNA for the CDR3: TGTGCCAGCAGCTTCCGTAGCGGGAGCACTGTCAAAAACATTCAGTACTTC. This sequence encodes CASSFRSGSTVKNIQYF.

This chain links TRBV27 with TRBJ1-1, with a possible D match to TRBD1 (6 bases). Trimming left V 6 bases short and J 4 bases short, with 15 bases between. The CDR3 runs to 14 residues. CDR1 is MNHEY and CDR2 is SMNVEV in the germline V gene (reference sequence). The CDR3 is CASRNTGSGTEAFF. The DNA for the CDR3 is TGTGCCAGCAGAAACACAGGGTCCGGCACTGAAGCTTTCTTT.

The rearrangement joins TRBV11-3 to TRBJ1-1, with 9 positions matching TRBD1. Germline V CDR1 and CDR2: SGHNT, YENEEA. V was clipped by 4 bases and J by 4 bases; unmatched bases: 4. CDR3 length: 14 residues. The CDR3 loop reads CASSSGQGSTEAFF. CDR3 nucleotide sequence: TGTGCCAGCAGCTCGGGACAGGGAAGCACTGAAGCTTTCTTT.

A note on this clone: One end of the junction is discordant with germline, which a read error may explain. DNA for the CDR3: TGTGCCAGCAGGGAAGCGGGAGCCAATGAGCAGTTCTTC. Its translation: CASREAGANEQFF. The genes are TRBV6-1 and TRBJ2-1; 8 bases fit TRBD2. The length of the CDR3 is 13 residues. Per germline, CDR1 MNHNS and CDR2 SASEGT.

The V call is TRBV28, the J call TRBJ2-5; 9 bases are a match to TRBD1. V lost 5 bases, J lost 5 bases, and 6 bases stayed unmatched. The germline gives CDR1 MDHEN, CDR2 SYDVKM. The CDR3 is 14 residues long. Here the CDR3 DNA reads TGTGCCAGCAGTCCTACAGGGGGCATGGAGACCCAGTACTTC. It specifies CASSPTGGMETQYF.